This TCR beta chain stems from a study of monozygotic twins with inflammatory bowel disease. The template switching step added UMIs that contained a 6-nucleotide sample barcode. Reprocessing the 5' RACE reads, TCRdb reports a single entry for every CDR3 protein and omits DNA. Listed are about 440,000 distinct CDR3 sequences; 2% to 3% falls within the top ten. This receptor was obtained from a human donor with ulcerative colitis or Crohn's disease, or a healthy co-twin of an affected twin (not recorded which). Sequencing input: blood.

CDR3 loop: CASSYVLAGYSYNEQFF. V is TRBV7-9 and J is TRBJ2-1; TCRdb proposes TRBD2, but this gene call is untestable without DNA. Looked up from germline, CDR1 is SEHNR and CDR2 is FQNEAQ (reference sequence). There are 17 residues in the CDR3.